The 28 T cell receptor beta chains below were found in one sample sequenced in a study of CD8 T cells in Susac syndrome. Random hexamers served to reverse transcribe roughly 0.5 to 1 ug RNA. Via MiXCR, TCRdb re-called the immunoSEQ multiplex PCR reads, giving one row per CDR3 protein. This sample has 250,000 or so distinct CDR3 sequences; approximately 92% occur once, and the top ten carry approximately 0.07%. Sequences were obtained from CD4+ T cells from PBMCs. The source is a human donor with multiple sclerosis.

V usage is TRBV7-3 and J usage is TRBJ1-4; D may be TRBD1 (6 bases). CDR3 length equals 17 residues. Germline assignment: CDR1 SGHTA and CDR2 FQGTGA. V lost 0 bases and J lost 2, with 13 bases in between. CDR3 bases: TGTGCCAGCAGCTTAACACCCCCGGGGGGCACTAATGAAAAACTGTTTTTT. This gives the protein CASSLTPPGGTNEKLFF. The variable domain in full, completed from reference TRBV7-3 and TRBJ1-4, reads GAGVSQTPSNKVTEKGKYVELRCDPISGHTALYWYRQSLGQGPEFLIYFQGTGAADDSGLPNDRFFAVRPEGSVSTLKIQRTERGDSAVYLCASSLTPPGGTNEKLFFGSGTQLSVL.

The chain has TRBV7-9 and TRBJ1-1; D is unresolved. The CDR3 is 10 residues long. Germline V gene data show CDR1 as SEHNR and CDR2 as FQNEAQ (reference sequence). V lost 1 base and J 9 bases, leaving 3 bases between the germline ends. This CDR3 reads CASSLGKAFF. CDR3 nucleotides: TGTGCCAGCAGCTTAGGGAAAGCTTTCTTT.

The rearrangement joins TRBV12-3 or TRBV12-4 to TRBJ2-5, with 7 bases identical to TRBD1. This CDR3 has 15 amino acids. V lost 3 bases and J lost 2; bases outside the gene matches: 6. The CDR3 reads CASSFPSGGQETQYF. The CDR3 bases are TGTGCCAGCAGTTTCCCTTCAGGGGGTCAAGAGACCCAGTACTTC.

The chain combines TRBV28 with TRBJ2-2, with 7 nucleotides matching TRBD1. Germline V CDR1 and CDR2: MDHEN, SYDVKM. This CDR3 spans 15 amino acids. The J segment lost 3 bases and the V segment lost 3 bases, leaving 4 bases of the junction unmatched. In nucleotides, the CDR3 is TGTGCCAGCAGTTTCGACGACAGGGACACCGGGGAGCTGTTTTTT. It yields the protein CASSFDDRDTGELFF.

The chain has TRBV7-9 and TRBJ2-2; D may be TRBD2 (7 bases). The germline CDR1 and CDR2 sequences are SEHNR and FQNEAQ (reference sequence). The CDR3 totals 16 residues. V was cut by 5 bases and J by 4 bases, with 17 bases left in between. This chain's CDR3 is CASSPTGGAVTGELFF. The CDR3 DNA sequence: TGTGCCAGCAGCCCTACGGGGGGCGCGGTCACCGGGGAGCTGTTTTTT. Full variable domain (rest looked up from reference TRBV7-9 and TRBJ2-2): DTGVSQNPRHKITKRGQNVTFRCDPISEHNRLYWYRQTLGQGPEFLTYFQNEAQLEKSRLLSDRFSAERPKGSFSTLEIQRTEQGDSAMYLCASSPTGGAVTGELFFGEGSRLTVL.

This clonotype was recorded only once. The V gene is TRBV18, the J gene TRBJ2-3, with D possibly matching TRBD2 (6 bases). The germline V and J ends were trimmed by 3 bases and 4 bases, with 8 bases remaining between them. The CDR3 has 13 amino acids. Germline CDR1 reads KGHSH; CDR2 reads LQKENI. The CDR3 sequence: CASSPWRADTQYF. CDR3 nucleotide sequence: TGTGCCAGCTCACCTTGGAGGGCAGATACGCAGTATTTT.

The rearrangement joins TRBV5-1 to TRBJ1-1, with 7 bases that match TRBD1. The CDR3 has 14 amino acids. Germline V gene sequence: CDR1 SGHRS, CDR2 YFSETQ. Unmatched junction bases numbered 2, after V lost 0 bases and J lost 3 bases. The CDR3 coding sequence is TGCGCCAGCAGCTTGGGACAGGGCCACACTGAAGCTTTCTTT. It is translated as CASSLGQGHTEAFF.

The rearrangement links TRBV5-1 to TRBJ2-3; D perhaps matches TRBD2 (5 bases). Germline lookup yields CDR1 SGHRS and CDR2 YFSETQ. V dropped 1 base and J dropped 0 bases, with 9 bases sitting between them. The CDR3 consists of 15 residues. CDR3 in DNA: TGCGCCAGCAGCTTGATGGGAGCTAGCACAGATACGCAGTATTTT. This sequence encodes CASSLMGASTDTQYF.

The V and J genes are TRBV7-9 and TRBJ1-3; TRBD1 matches 9 bases. The V segment lost 1 base and the J segment 7 bases; nucleotides outside the gene matches: 2. This CDR3 comprises 14 residues. CDR1 is SEHNR and CDR2 is FQNEAQ in the germline V gene (reference sequence). As DNA, the CDR3 is TGTGCCAGCAGCTTAGAAGACAGGGGGAACACCATATATTTT. This gives the protein CASSLEDRGNTIYF.

This clonotype was recorded only once. The chain recombines TRBV29-1 with TRBJ1-2; D remains ambiguous. V lost 4 bases, J lost 8 bases, and 11 bases lay in between. The CDR3 contains 11 residues. Germline V gene lookup returns CDR1 SQVTM and CDR2 ANQGSEA. The CDR3 sequence: CSVASAGGYTF. As DNA, the CDR3 is TGCAGCGTTGCATCCGCGGGGGGCTACACCTTC.

The chain carries TRBV3-1 and TRBJ1-1, with D unresolved. Germline assignment: CDR1 LGHDT and CDR2 YNNKEL (reference sequence). The CDR3 has 14 residues. Trimming shortened V by 4 bases and J by 8 bases, and 17 bases separated the two germline ends. The CDR3 sequence is CASSPIKQGREAFF. CDR3 coding DNA: TGTGCCAGCAGCCCGATTAAACAAGGGAGAGAAGCTTTCTTT.

This rearrangement joins TRBV9 to TRBJ2-5, with TRBD2 matching 7 bases. After removal of 3 bases from V and 2 bases from J, the junction contained 10 bases not matched to a gene. The length of the CDR3 is 16 residues. Germline CDR1 is SGDLS and CDR2 is YYNGEE. As DNA, the CDR3 is TGTGCCAGCAGCGAGGCGGGTGGGAGGGGACAAGAGACCCAGTACTTC. It is translated as CASSEAGGRGQETQYF.

The chain links TRBV5-5 to TRBJ2-5; TRBD1 agrees at 9 bases. Germline V gene data show CDR1 as SGHKS and CDR2 as YYEKEE (reference sequence). With V trimmed by 3 bases and J by 5 bases, 8 bases remained unmatched. The CDR3 contains 15 residues. CDR3 bases: TGTGCCAGCAGCTCCCGGGACAGGGCTTTGGAGACCCAGTACTTC. The encoded protein is CASSSRDRALETQYF.

The chain combines TRBV20-1 with TRBJ1-1; D is unclear. This CDR3 contains 13 residues. The germline gives CDR1 DFQATT, CDR2 SNEGSKA (reference sequence). Trimming pared 1 base from V and 1 base from J, leaving 7 bases between. CDR3 region: CSARVPTNTEAFF. CDR3 bases: TGCAGTGCTAGAGTGCCGACGAACACTGAAGCTTTCTTT.

This sequence joins TRBV28 and TRBJ2-1; either TRBD1 or TRBD2 may supply D (6 bases each). The V gene lost 5 bases and the J gene lost 10 bases, with 27 bases spanning the gap. The CDR3 contains 17 residues. The germline gives CDR1 MDHEN, CDR2 SYDVKM. CDR3 DNA sequence: TGTGCCAGCAGTCCCCTCTTAGGGGGAGGCCCAGCAGGAGAGCAGTTCTTC. Protein sequence: CASSPLLGGGPAGEQFF.

CDR3: CSARDHGLSTEAFF. As DNA, the CDR3 is TGCAGTGCTAGAGATCACGGGTTGAGCACTGAAGCTTTCTTT. This chain connects TRBV20-1 to TRBJ1-1; D gene unclear. Trimming removed 0 bases from V and 4 bases from J, with 12 bases in between. This CDR3 contains 14 residues. Germline V gives CDR1 DFQATT, CDR2 SNEGSKA (reference sequence).

The chain joins TRBV12-3 or TRBV12-4 to TRBJ2-7; D might be TRBD1 or TRBD2, each matching 5 bases. Trimming shortened V by 5 bases and J by 1 base, and 9 bases separated the two germline ends. CDR3 length equals 13 residues. The CDR3 nucleotides read TGTGCCAGCAGTCGGGACCTGTCCTACGAGCAGTACTTC. Amino acids: CASSRDLSYEQYF.

This clonotype was found once. The chain uses TRBV12-3 or TRBV12-4 and TRBJ1-4; 8 bases are a match to TRBD1. With 8 bases clipped from V and 3 bases from J, the junction kept 8 bases outside the gene matches. The CDR3 runs 15 residues. CDR3 amino acids: CASPRGREANEKLFF. The DNA for the CDR3 is TGTGCCAGCCCCAGGGGGCGCGAGGCTAATGAAAAACTGTTTTTT.

This chain connects TRBV12-3 or TRBV12-4 to TRBJ2-7, with D perhaps TRBD1 (5 bases). The CDR3 extends over 13 amino acids. The ends were cut back, 6 bases at V and 4 bases at J, with 13 bases in the middle. DNA of the CDR3: TGTGCCAGCAGCACTGAACAGGTTTACGAGCAGTACTTC. Encoded protein: CASSTEQVYEQYF.

The chain employs TRBV5-6 and TRBJ2-2; D tentatively reads TRBD1 or TRBD2 (5 bases each). The germline V and J ends were trimmed by 2 bases and 5 bases, with 13 bases remaining between them. Germline lookup yields CDR1 SGHDT and CDR2 YYEEEE. This CDR3 is built from 15 residues. The CDR3 loop is CASSFGAGRTGELFF. DNA for the CDR3: TGTGCCAGCAGCTTCGGGGCAGGACGGACCGGGGAGCTGTTTTTT.

The V call is TRBV6-5, the J call TRBJ2-3; TRBD2 agrees at 9 bases. There are 19 residues in the CDR3. J was trimmed by 3 bases and V by 0 bases; bases with no gene match: 13. Germline CDR1 is MNHEY and CDR2 is SVGAGI. CDR3 residues: CASSYSVIALSGGTDTQYF. In nucleotides, the CDR3 is TGTGCCAGCAGTTACTCTGTTATCGCGCTTAGCGGGGGAACAGATACGCAGTATTTT.

The J gene is TRBJ1-5, the V gene TRBV6-1; TRBD1 is a possible D gene (6 bases). The CDR3 sequence is 16 residues long. Trimming removed 2 bases at V and 6 bases at J, with 17 bases between. CDR1 and CDR2 (germline): MNHNS, SASEGT. The CDR3 coding sequence is TGTGCCAGCAGTGAAAGGAGTCAGGGGAGGTCTCAGCCCCAGCATTTT. Translated: CASSERSQGRSQPQHF.

The chain combines TRBV29-1 with TRBJ2-5, with 9 positions matching TRBD2. There are 14 residues in the CDR3. Trimming cost V 8 bases and J 4 bases; bases outside gene matches: 11. The germline CDR1 and CDR2 sequences are SQVTM and ANQGSEA. CDR3 DNA: TGCAGCTTACGCGGGGGGGAGTACGGAGAGACCCAGTACTTC. Amino acids: CSLRGGEYGETQYF.

In this sample, this clonotype turned up once. The DNA for the CDR3 is TGTGCCTGGAGTGTGGGCCTCATGAACACTGAAGCTTTCTTT. This codes for CAWSVGLMNTEAFF. The chain carries TRBV30 and TRBJ1-1; D gene uncertain. Germline V gene data show CDR1 as GTSNPN and CDR2 as SVGIG (reference sequence). Trimming left V 0 bases short and J 0 bases short, with 8 bases between. The CDR3 contains 14 residues. Together with reference TRBV30 and TRBJ1-1, the CDR3 gives the full variable domain: SQTIHQWPATLVQPVGSPLSLECTVEGTSNPNLYWYRQAAGRGLQLLFYSVGIGQISSEVPQNLSASRPQDRQFILSSKKLLLSDSGFYLCAWSVGLMNTEAFFGQGTRLTVV.

This clonotype has just one count. J is TRBJ2-2 and V is TRBV30; no clear D. V lost 0 bases and J 8 bases, leaving 10 bases between the germline ends. CDR1 GTSNPN and CDR2 SVGIG come from the germline V gene (reference sequence). This CDR3 is 13 amino acids long. The CDR3 DNA is TGTGCCTGGAGTGTACGTCGAGCGGGGGAGCTGTTTTTT. Protein sequence: CAWSVRRAGELFF.

The chain uses TRBV18 and TRBJ1-2; D might be TRBD1 (5 bases). This CDR3 has 13 amino acids. V was pared by 2 bases and J by 3 bases, with 7 bases between. Germline V lookup: CDR1 KGHSH, CDR2 LQKENI. CDR3 nucleotide sequence: TGTGCCAGCTCACCATCAGGGCACTATGGCTACACCTTC. It yields the protein CASSPSGHYGYTF.

CDR3 coding DNA: TGTGCCTGGAGGCGGACCAAAACCGGGTCACCCCTCCACTTT. This translates into CAWRRTKTGSPLHF. This chain joins TRBV30 and TRBJ1-6, with D hard to call. This CDR3 contains 14 residues. Germline V gene data show CDR1 as GTSNPN and CDR2 as SVGIG (reference sequence). V lost 3 bases and J 10 bases, leaving 16 bases between the germline ends.

The rearrangement uses TRBV25-1 and TRBJ1-2; D ambiguous. The CDR3 consists of 16 residues. Trimming shortened V by 3 bases and J by 4 bases, and 18 bases separated the two germline ends. The V gene's germline CDR1 is MGHDK and CDR2 SYGVNS. CDR3 bases: TGTGCCAGCAGTGAGGGCACCCTCGCGCGCGGCTATGGCTACACCTTC. Its translation is CASSEGTLARGYGYTF.